This passage covers 21 T cell receptor beta chains from one sample sequenced in a study of cytomegalovirus exposure and HLA in healthy donors. A multiplex PCR was run with 60 Vbeta primers and 13 Jbeta primers. Repertoires were generated with immunoSEQ multiplex PCR, while TCRdb's copy carries only in-frame clones and drops some. The sample has 120,000 or so clones; about 75% are singletons. The source material was PBMCs. Receptor source: a woman in her thirties or forties in good health and CMV-seropositive.

The chain uses TRBV6-5 and TRBJ2-7; TRBD2 is a possible D gene (5 bases). The CDR3 sequence is 15 residues long. Trimming cost V 0 bases and J 8 bases, with 17 bases left between them. Germline CDR1 is MNHEY and CDR2 is SVGAGI. In DNA, the CDR3 is TGTGCCAGCAGTTACTCGAGGCAGCCTCTCGGGAAGCAGTACTTC. This codes for CASSYSRQPLGKQYF.

This chain connects TRBV30 to TRBJ2-7, with 11 bases fitting TRBD1. The germline CDR1 and CDR2 sequences are GTSNPN and SVGIG (reference sequence). The CDR3 has 17 amino acids. V was clipped by 5 bases and J by 3 bases; unmatched bases: 15. The CDR3 DNA sequence: TGTGCCTGGGGTGACGTGCCGCGGGACAGGGGGATCTACGAGCAGTACTTC. Encoded protein: CAWGDVPRDRGIYEQYF. The whole variable domain, filled in from reference TRBV30 and TRBJ2-7, reads SQTIHQWPATLVQPVGSPLSLECTVEGTSNPNLYWYRQAAGRGLQLLFYSVGIGQISSEVPQNLSASRPQDRQFILSSKKLLLSDSGFYLCAWGDVPRDRGIYEQYFGPGTRLTVT.

This clone was seen a single time. The chain couples TRBV7-9 to TRBJ2-5; D gene unclear. CDR3 length: 13 residues. V lost 4 bases and J lost 3, with 9 bases in between. Per germline, CDR1 SEHNR and CDR2 FQNEAQ (reference sequence). The CDR3 sequence is CASSYNSKETQYF. The CDR3 region has the DNA TGTGCCAGCAGCTACAACAGCAAAGAGACCCAGTACTTC.

The V call is TRBV6-1, the J call TRBJ1-2, with 8 bases matching TRBD1. V lost 10 bases to trimming and J lost 8 bases; unmatched junction nucleotides: 15. The CDR3 length is 14 residues. CDR1 MNHNS and CDR2 SASEGT come from the germline V gene. The CDR3 is CAIRDPGGGYGYTF. The CDR3 DNA reads TGTGCCATCAGAGATCCAGGGGGCGGGTACGGCTACACCTTC.

The chain carries TRBV30 and TRBJ1-1, with TRBD1 matching 10 bases. Germline loops: CDR1 GTSNPN, CDR2 SVGIG (reference sequence). This CDR3 is built from 13 residues. The junction had 7 bases not matched to a gene; V was cut back by 7 bases and J by 5 bases. Here the CDR3 DNA reads TGTGCCTTCCGGGACAGGGGTCCTACTGAAGCTTTCTTT. Translating it yields CAFRDRGPTEAFF.

In this sample, this clone turned up a few times. J is TRBJ2-7 and V is TRBV6-5; 7 bases fit TRBD1. The V gene end was trimmed by 6 bases and the J gene end by 3 bases; junction bases not matched to a gene: 11. The length of the CDR3 is 15 residues. Looked up from germline, CDR1 is MNHEY and CDR2 is SVGAGI. CDR3 nucleotides: TGTGCCAGCAGCTACCGAGCCGGGGACAGCTACGAGCAGTACTTC. It codes for CASSYRAGDSYEQYF.

The chain employs TRBV11-2 and TRBJ2-3; D is ambiguous. V was cut by 3 bases and J by 6 bases, with 13 bases left in between. The CDR3 has 14 residues. Germline values: CDR1 SGHAT, CDR2 FQNNGV. Here the CDR3 DNA reads TGTGCCAGCAGCTTGCCAAGCCTCGGGGATACGCAGTATTTT. It yields the protein CASSLPSLGDTQYF. Combining the CDR3 with reference TRBV11-2 and TRBJ2-3 gives the whole variable domain EAGVAQSPRYKIIEKRQSVAFWCNPISGHATLYWYQQILGQGPKLLIQFQNNGVVDDSQLPKDRFSAERLKGVDSTLKIQPAKLEDSAVYLCASSLPSLGDTQYFGPGTRLTVL.

CDR3 protein: CASSLLGNYGYTF. The CDR3, as DNA: TGTGCCAGCAGCTTGCTAGGCAACTATGGCTACACCTTC. This chain connects TRBV5-4 to TRBJ1-2; D not resolved. Germline V CDR1 and CDR2: SGHNT, YYREEE (reference sequence). The V end was cut by 1 base, the J end by 2 bases, with 6 bases between. The CDR3 has 13 amino acids.

The chain combines TRBV5-1 with TRBJ1-1, with a weak D call TRBD1 (6 bases). In germline, CDR1 is SGHRS, CDR2 YFSETQ. Trimming left V 4 bases short and J 0 bases short, with 10 bases between. This CDR3 has 14 residues. Here the CDR3 reads CASSMDSLNTEAFF. The CDR3 DNA sequence: TGCGCCAGCAGCATGGACAGCCTGAACACTGAAGCTTTCTTT. The full variable domain, in which reference TRBV5-1 and TRBJ1-1 provide the parts outside the CDR3, is KAGVTQTPRYLIKTRGQQVTLSCSPISGHRSVSWYQQTPGQGLQFLFEYFSETQRNKGNFPGRFSGRQFSNSRSEMNVSTLELGDSALYLCASSMDSLNTEAFFGQGTRLTVV.

The chain links TRBV9 to TRBJ1-3, with D tentatively TRBD1 (6 bases). CDR3 length: 16 residues. CDR1 SGDLS and CDR2 YYNGEE come from the germline V gene. Deletions cut 3 bases from V and 1 base from J, with 14 bases between. The CDR3 DNA reads as TGTGCCAGCAGCGCAACCCCCACAGGGTCTGGAAACACCATATATTTT. Protein: CASSATPTGSGNTIYF. The variable domain in full, completed from reference TRBV9 and TRBJ1-3, reads DSGVTQTPKHLITATGQRVTLRCSPRSGDLSVYWYQQSLDQGLQFLIQYYNGEERAKGNILERFSAQQFPDLHSELNLSSLELGDSALYFCASSATPTGSGNTIYFGEGSWLTVV.

The chain is built from TRBV7-9 and TRBJ2-1; 7 bases are a match to TRBD2. There are 15 residues in the CDR3. The J segment lost 4 bases and the V segment lost 10 bases, leaving 13 bases of the junction unmatched. CDR1 is SEHNR, CDR2 FQNEAQ, per germline (reference sequence). Written as DNA, the CDR3 is TGTGCCACAACCTTGGGGAGGGGACGGTACAATGAGCAGTTCTTC. It encodes CATTLGRGRYNEQFF.

The V call is TRBV23-1, the J call TRBJ2-7; 10 bases are a match to TRBD1. TRBV23-1 is reported as an ORF; its role is uncertain. V lost 2 bases to trimming and J lost 4 bases; unmatched junction nucleotides: 8. This CDR3 contains 16 residues. Written as DNA, the CDR3 is TGCGCCAGCAGTCAACGGCCGGGACAGGGGTGTTACGAGCAGTACTTC. It is translated as CASSQRPGQGCYEQYF.

The V gene is TRBV28, the J gene TRBJ2-7; TRBD2 might be the D (7 bases). The CDR3 runs to 16 residues. V lost 5 bases, J lost 2 bases, and 19 bases lay in between. Germline CDR1 reads MDHEN; CDR2 reads SYDVKM. CDR3 in amino acids: CASSIGGGQGTYEQYF. Written as DNA, the CDR3 is TGTGCCAGCAGTATAGGGGGGGGGCAGGGAACCTACGAGCAGTACTTC.

CDR3 loop: CASSHGTGVQETQYF. The CDR3 DNA is TGTGCCAGCAGCCACGGGACAGGGGTCCAAGAGACCCAGTACTTC. This sequence joins TRBV6-5 and TRBJ2-5; 10 bases match TRBD1. In germline, CDR1 is MNHEY, CDR2 SVGAGI. The CDR3 extends over 15 amino acids. Trimming at V came to 6 bases and at J to 1 base, leaving 5 bases not matched to a gene.

V and J are TRBV9 and TRBJ2-1; the D is unclear. The CDR3 covers 14 residues. The ends were cut back, 3 bases at V and 4 bases at J, with 11 bases in the middle. Germline V gene sequence: CDR1 SGDLS, CDR2 YYNGEE. CDR3 protein: CASSASHQYNEQFF. CDR3 coding DNA: TGTGCCAGCAGCGCGTCTCATCAGTACAATGAGCAGTTCTTC.

The sample holds one count of this clone. The chain carries TRBV14 and TRBJ1-2, with unresolved D. The CDR3 has 14 residues. Germline CDR1 is SGHDN and CDR2 is FVKESK. V was cut by 0 bases and J by 6 bases, with 11 bases left in between. This CDR3 is CASSQDRPGDGYTF. CDR3 nucleotides: TGTGCCAGCAGCCAAGATCGACCAGGTGATGGCTACACCTTC.

This chain uses TRBV5-3 with TRBJ1-6, with D perhaps TRBD1 (6 bases). TRBV5-3 is marked as an open reading frame, function uncertain. V was clipped by 4 bases and J by 0 bases, with 11 bases between them. This CDR3 has 16 amino acids. CDR3 DNA sequence: TGTGCCAGAAGCCTCCGACAGGTCTCCTATAATTCACCCCTCCACTTT. Protein product: CARSLRQVSYNSPLHF.

The chain combines TRBV9 with TRBJ2-3; 8 nucleotides match TRBD2. V shed 1 base and J 2 bases; nucleotides not matched to a gene: 6. Germline values: CDR1 SGDLS, CDR2 YYNGEE. This CDR3 has 16 residues. CDR3 sequence (DNA): TGTGCCAGCAGCGTACGTCGGGGGGGAGTCACAGATACGCAGTATTTT. Translation: CASSVRRGGVTDTQYF. Full variable domain (missing parts from reference TRBV9 and TRBJ2-3): DSGVTQTPKHLITATGQRVTLRCSPRSGDLSVYWYQQSLDQGLQFLIQYYNGEERAKGNILERFSAQQFPDLHSELNLSSLELGDSALYFCASSVRRGGVTDTQYFGPGTRLTVL.

The chain has TRBV10-1 and TRBJ1-2, with 7 positions matching TRBD1. The CDR3 runs 16 residues. V shed 7 bases and J 5 bases; nucleotides not matched to a gene: 16. The germline V gene has CDR1 WNHNN and CDR2 SYGVQD (reference sequence). CDR3 amino acids: CASTHPPEGQPYGYTF. The CDR3 nucleotides read TGCGCCAGCACCCACCCCCCCGAGGGACAGCCTTATGGCTACACCTTC.

J is TRBJ2-7 and V is TRBV9, with 7 bases aligning to TRBD1. CDR1 and CDR2 from the germline V gene are SGDLS and YYNGEE. V trimming: 3 bases; J trimming: 3 bases; junction bases outside the gene matches: 0. This CDR3 comprises 12 residues. CDR3 residues: CASSGDSYEQYF. The CDR3 bases are TGTGCCAGCAGCGGGGACAGCTACGAGCAGTACTTC.

The table lists this clone with a count of one. This chain joins TRBV2 and TRBJ2-7; 7 nucleotides match TRBD2. V was pared by 2 bases and J by 4 bases, with 14 bases of the junction left unmatched. This CDR3 is 17 amino acids long. Germline V gene data show CDR1 as SNHLY and CDR2 as FYNNEI. The DNA for the CDR3 is TGTGCCAGCAGTGAATGGCCCTCCCAAAGGGGAGGGTACGAGCAGTACTTC. Its protein product is CASSEWPSQRGGYEQYF.